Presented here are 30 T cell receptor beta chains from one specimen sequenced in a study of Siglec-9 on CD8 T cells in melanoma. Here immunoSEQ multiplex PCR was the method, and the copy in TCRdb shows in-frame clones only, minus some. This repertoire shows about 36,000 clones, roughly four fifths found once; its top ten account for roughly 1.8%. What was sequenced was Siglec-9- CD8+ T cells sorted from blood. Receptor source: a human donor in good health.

The CDR3 protein is CASSPLSTGDQKDGYTF. DNA of the CDR3: TGTGCCAGCTCACCACTCTCGACAGGGGATCAAAAGGATGGCTACACCTTC. The V gene is TRBV18, the J gene TRBJ1-2; 8 bases align to TRBD1. After removal of 1 base from V and 6 bases from J, the junction contained 13 bases not matched to a gene. The CDR3 is made up of 17 amino acids. Germline-derived CDR1 and CDR2 are KGHSH and LQKENI.

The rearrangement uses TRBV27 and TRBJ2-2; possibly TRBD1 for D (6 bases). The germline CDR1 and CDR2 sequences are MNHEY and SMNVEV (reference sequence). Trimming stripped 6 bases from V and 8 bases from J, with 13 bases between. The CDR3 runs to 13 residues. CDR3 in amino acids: CASRLTGSGELFF. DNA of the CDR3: TGTGCCAGCAGGCTAACAGGGTCAGGGGAGCTGTTTTTT.

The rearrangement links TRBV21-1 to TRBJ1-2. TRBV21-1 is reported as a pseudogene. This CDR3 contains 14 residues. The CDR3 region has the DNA TGTGCCAGCAGCAAACGCCGGGACGGCTATGGCTACACCTTC. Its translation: CASSKRRDGYGYTF.

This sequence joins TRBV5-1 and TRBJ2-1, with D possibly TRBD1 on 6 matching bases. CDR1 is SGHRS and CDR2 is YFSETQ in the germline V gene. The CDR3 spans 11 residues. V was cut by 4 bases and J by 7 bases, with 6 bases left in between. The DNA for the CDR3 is TGCGCCAGCAGCCAGGGGAATGAGCAGTTCTTC. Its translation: CASSQGNEQFF.

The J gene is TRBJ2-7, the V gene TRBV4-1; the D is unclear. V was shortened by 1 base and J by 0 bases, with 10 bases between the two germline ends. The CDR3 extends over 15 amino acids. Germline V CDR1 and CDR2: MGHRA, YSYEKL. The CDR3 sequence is CASSQALENSYEQYF. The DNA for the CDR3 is TGCGCCAGCAGCCAAGCTTTGGAGAACTCCTACGAGCAGTACTTC.

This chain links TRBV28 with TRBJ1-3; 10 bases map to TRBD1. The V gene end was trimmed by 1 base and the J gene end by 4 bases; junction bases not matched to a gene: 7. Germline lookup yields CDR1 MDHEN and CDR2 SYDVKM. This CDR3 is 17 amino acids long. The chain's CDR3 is CASSLSIDRGLGNTIYF. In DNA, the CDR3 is TGTGCCAGCAGTTTATCCATCGACAGGGGGCTGGGAAACACCATATATTTT.

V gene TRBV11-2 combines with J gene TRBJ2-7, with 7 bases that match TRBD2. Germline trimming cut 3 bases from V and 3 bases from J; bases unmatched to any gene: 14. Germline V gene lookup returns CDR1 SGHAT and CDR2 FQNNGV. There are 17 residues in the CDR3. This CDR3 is CASSFGRGEVIFYEQYF. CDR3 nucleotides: TGTGCCAGCAGCTTCGGTCGGGGGGAGGTAATTTTCTACGAGCAGTACTTC.

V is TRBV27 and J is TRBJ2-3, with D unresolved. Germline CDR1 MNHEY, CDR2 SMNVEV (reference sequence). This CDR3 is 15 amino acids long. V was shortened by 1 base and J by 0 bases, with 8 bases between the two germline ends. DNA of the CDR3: TGTGCCAGCAGTTTATATGCAGGTAGCACAGATACGCAGTATTTT. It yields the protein CASSLYAGSTDTQYF.

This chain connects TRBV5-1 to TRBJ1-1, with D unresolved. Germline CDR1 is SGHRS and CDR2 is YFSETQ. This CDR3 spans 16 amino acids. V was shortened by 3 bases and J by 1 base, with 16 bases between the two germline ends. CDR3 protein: CASSSHHPTANTEAFF. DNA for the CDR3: TGCGCCAGCAGCTCTCATCACCCCACGGCGAACACTGAAGCTTTCTTT.

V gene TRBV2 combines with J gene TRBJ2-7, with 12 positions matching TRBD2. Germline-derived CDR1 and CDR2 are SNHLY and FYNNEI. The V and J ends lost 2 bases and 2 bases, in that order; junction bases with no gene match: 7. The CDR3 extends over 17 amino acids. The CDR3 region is CASSEKTSGRMAYEQYF. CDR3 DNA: TGTGCCAGCAGTGAAAAGACTAGCGGGAGAATGGCCTACGAGCAGTACTTC.

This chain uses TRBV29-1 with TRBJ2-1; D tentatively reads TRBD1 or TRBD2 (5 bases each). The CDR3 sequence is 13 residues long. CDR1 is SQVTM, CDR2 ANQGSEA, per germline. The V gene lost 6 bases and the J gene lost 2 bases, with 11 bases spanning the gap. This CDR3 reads CSVRDQTYNEQFF. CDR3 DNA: TGCAGCGTCCGGGACCAGACCTACAATGAGCAGTTCTTC.

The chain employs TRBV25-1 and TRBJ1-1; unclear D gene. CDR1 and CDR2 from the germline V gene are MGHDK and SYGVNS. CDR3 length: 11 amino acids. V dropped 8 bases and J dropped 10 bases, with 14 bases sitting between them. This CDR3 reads CASSSGVGAFF. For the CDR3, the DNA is TGTGCCAGCTCATCCGGGGTGGGAGCTTTCTTT.

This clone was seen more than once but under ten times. CDR3 bases: TGTGCCAGCAGCATCCGGGAGGGGTACACAGATACGCAGTATTTT. Translated: CASSIREGYTDTQYF. V and J are TRBV9 and TRBJ2-3; the match to TRBD2 covers 8 bases. V dropped 4 bases and J dropped 2; count of bases not matched to a gene: 6. Germline V lookup: CDR1 SGDLS, CDR2 YYNGEE. The CDR3 contains 15 residues.

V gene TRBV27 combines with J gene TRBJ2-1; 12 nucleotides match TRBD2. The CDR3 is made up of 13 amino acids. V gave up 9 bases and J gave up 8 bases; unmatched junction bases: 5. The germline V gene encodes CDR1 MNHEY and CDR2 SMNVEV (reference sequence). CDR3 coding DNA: TGTGCCAGTGGACTAGCGGGAACCCATGAGCAGTTCTTC. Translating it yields CASGLAGTHEQFF.

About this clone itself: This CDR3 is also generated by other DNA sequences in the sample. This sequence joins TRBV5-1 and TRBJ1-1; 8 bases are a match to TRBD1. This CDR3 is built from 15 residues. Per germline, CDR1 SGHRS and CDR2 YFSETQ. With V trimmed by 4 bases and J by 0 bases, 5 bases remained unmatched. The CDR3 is CASSLGTGVNTEAFF. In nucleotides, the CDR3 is TGCGCCAGCAGCCTAGGGACAGGAGTGAACACTGAAGCTTTCTTT.

In nucleotides, the CDR3 is TGTGCCAGCAGTTATGAATCGGGGGCTTACAATGAGCAGTTCTTC. Amino acid sequence: CASSYESGAYNEQFF. This chain links TRBV9 with TRBJ2-1; the D gene could be TRBD1 or TRBD2 (6 bases each). The CDR3 covers 15 residues. Trimming cost V 5 bases and J 4 bases, with 16 bases left between them. Per germline, CDR1 SGDLS and CDR2 YYNGEE. Supplemented by reference TRBV9 and TRBJ2-1, the full variable domain reads DSGVTQTPKHLITATGQRVTLRCSPRSGDLSVYWYQQSLDQGLQFLIQYYNGEERAKGNILERFSAQQFPDLHSELNLSSLELGDSALYFCASSYESGAYNEQFFGPGTRLTVL.

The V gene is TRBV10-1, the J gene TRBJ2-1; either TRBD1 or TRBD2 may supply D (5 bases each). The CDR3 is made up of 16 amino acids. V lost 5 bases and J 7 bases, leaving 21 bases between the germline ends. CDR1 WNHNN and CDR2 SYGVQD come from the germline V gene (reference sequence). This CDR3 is CASSYPGPHYANEQFF. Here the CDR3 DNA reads TGCGCCAGCAGTTACCCGGGACCACATTATGCGAATGAGCAGTTCTTC.

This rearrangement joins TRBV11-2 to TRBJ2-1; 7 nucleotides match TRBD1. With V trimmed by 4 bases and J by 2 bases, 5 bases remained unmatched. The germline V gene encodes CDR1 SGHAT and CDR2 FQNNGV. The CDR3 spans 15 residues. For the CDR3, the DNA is TGTGCCAGCAGCTCCGAGGACAGGACCTACAATGAGCAGTTCTTC. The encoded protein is CASSSEDRTYNEQFF.

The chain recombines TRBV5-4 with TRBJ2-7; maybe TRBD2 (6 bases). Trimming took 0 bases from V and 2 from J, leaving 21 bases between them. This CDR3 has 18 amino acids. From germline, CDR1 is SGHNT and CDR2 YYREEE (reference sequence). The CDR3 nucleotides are TGTGCCAGCAGCTTGGACCTCAGCCTAGCGCGGCAACCCTACGAGCAGTACTTC. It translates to CASSLDLSLARQPYEQYF.

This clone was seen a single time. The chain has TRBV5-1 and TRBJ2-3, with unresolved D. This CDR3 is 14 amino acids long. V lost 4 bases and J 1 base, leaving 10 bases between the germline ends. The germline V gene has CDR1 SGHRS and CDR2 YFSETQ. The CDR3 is CASSELVGTDTQYF. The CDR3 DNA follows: TGCGCCAGCAGCGAATTGGTAGGCACAGATACGCAGTATTTT. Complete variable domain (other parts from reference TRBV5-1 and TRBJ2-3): KAGVTQTPRYLIKTRGQQVTLSCSPISGHRSVSWYQQTPGQGLQFLFEYFSETQRNKGNFPGRFSGRQFSNSRSEMNVSTLELGDSALYLCASSELVGTDTQYFGPGTRLTVL.

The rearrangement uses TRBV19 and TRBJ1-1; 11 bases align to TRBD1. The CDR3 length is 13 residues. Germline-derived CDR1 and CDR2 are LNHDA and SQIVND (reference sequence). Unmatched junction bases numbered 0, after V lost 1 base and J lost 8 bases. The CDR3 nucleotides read TGTGCCAGTAGTATAGGGGACAGGGGGGAAGCTTTCTTT. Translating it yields CASSIGDRGEAFF.

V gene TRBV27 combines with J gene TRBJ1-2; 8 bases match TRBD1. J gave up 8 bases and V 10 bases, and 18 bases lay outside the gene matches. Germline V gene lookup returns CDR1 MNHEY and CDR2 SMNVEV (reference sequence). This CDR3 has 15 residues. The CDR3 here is CATHGAGGVRQGYTF. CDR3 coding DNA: TGTGCCACCCATGGGGCAGGGGGCGTACGACAAGGCTACACCTTC.

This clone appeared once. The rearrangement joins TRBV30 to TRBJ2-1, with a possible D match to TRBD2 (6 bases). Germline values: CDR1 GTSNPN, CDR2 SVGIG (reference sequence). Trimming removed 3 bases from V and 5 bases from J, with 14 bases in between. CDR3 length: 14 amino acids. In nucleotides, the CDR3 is TGTGCCTGGAGCCCCGGGACTTTCGACAATGAGCAGTTCTTC. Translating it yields CAWSPGTFDNEQFF.

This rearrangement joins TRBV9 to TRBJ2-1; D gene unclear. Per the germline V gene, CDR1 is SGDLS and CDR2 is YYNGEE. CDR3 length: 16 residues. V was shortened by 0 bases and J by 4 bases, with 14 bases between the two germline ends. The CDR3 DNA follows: TGTGCCAGCAGCGTAGCTACGGTTTCCTCGTACAATGAGCAGTTCTTC. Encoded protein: CASSVATVSSYNEQFF. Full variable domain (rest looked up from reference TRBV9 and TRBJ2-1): DSGVTQTPKHLITATGQRVTLRCSPRSGDLSVYWYQQSLDQGLQFLIQYYNGEERAKGNILERFSAQQFPDLHSELNLSSLELGDSALYFCASSVATVSSYNEQFFGPGTRLTVL.

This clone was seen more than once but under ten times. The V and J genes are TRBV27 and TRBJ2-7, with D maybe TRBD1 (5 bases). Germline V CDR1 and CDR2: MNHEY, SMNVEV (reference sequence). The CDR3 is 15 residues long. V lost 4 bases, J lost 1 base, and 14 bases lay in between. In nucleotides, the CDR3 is TGTGCCAGCAGTTATGGGGCGGCGATATCCTACGAGCAGTACTTC. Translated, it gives CASSYGAAISYEQYF.

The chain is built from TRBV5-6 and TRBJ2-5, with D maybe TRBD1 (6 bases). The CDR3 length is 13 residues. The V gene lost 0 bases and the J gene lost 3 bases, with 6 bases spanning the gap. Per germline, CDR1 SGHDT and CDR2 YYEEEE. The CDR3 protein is CASSLDREETQYF. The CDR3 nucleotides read TGTGCCAGCAGCTTGGACAGGGAAGAGACCCAGTACTTC.

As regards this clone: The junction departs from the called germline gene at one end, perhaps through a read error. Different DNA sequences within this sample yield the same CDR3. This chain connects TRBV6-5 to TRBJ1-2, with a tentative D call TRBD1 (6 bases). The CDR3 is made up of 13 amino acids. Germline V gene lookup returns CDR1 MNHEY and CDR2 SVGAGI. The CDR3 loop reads CASSYGQFYGYTF. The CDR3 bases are TGTGCTAGCAGTTATGGACAGTTCTATGGCTACACCTTC.

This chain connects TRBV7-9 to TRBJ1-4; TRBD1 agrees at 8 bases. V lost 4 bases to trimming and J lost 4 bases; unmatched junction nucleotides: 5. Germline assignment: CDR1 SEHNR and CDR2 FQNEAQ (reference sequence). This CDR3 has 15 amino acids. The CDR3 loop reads CASSSQQGVNEKLFF. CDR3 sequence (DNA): TGTGCCAGCAGCTCGCAACAGGGGGTTAATGAAAAACTGTTTTTT.

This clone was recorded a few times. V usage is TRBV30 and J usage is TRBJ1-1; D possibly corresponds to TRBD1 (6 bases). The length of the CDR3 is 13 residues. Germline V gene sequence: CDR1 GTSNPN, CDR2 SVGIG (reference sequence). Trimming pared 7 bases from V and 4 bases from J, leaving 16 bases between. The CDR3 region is CAYTQGIVTEAFF. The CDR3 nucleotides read TGTGCCTATACACAGGGTATAGTCACTGAAGCTTTCTTT.

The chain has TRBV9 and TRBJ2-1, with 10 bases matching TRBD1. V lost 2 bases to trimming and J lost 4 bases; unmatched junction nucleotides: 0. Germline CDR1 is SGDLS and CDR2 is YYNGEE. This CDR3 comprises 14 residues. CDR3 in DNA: TGTGCCAGCAGCGTGGGACAGGGGTACAATGAGCAGTTCTTC. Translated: CASSVGQGYNEQFF.